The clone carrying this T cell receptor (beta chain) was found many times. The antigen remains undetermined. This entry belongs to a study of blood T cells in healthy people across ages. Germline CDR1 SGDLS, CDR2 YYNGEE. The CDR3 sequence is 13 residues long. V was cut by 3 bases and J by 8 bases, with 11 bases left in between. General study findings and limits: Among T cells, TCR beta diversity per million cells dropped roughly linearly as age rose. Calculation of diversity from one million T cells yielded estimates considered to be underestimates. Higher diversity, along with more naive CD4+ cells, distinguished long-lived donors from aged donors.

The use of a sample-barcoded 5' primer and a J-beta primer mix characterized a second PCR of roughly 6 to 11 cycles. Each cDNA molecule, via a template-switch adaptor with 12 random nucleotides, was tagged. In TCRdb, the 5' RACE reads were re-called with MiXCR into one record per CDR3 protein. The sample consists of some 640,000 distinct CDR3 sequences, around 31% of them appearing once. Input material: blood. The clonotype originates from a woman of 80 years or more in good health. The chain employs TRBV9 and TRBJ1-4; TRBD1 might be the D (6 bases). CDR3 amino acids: CASSGGRGEKLFF. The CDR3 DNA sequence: TGTGCCAGCAGCGGCGGCAGGGGAGAAAAACTGTTTTTT.